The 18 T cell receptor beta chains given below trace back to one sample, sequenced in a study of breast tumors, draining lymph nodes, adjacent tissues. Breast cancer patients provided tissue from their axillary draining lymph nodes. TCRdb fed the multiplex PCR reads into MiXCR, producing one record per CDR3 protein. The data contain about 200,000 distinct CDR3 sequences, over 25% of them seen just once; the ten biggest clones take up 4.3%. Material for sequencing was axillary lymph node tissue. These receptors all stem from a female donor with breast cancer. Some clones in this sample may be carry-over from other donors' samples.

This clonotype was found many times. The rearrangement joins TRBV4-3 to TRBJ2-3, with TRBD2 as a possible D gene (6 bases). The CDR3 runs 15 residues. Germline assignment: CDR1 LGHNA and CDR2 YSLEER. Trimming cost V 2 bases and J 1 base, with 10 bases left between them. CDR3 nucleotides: TGCGCCAGCAGCCAACAGGGAGGAGGCACAGATACGCAGTATTTT. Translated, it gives CASSQQGGGTDTQYF.

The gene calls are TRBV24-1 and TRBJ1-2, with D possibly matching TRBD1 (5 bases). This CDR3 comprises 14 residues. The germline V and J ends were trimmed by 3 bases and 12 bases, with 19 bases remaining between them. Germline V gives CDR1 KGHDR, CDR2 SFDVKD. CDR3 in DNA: TGTGCCACCAGTGATGCCGGGACGGACTCTGGAAACACCTTC. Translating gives CATSDAGTDSGNTF.

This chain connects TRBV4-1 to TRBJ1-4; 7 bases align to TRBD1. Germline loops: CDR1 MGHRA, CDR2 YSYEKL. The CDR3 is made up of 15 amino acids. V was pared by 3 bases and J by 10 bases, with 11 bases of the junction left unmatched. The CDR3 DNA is TGCGCCAGCAGCCACCCCGGACGGACAGGAGGAAAACTGTTTTTT. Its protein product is CASSHPGRTGGKLFF.

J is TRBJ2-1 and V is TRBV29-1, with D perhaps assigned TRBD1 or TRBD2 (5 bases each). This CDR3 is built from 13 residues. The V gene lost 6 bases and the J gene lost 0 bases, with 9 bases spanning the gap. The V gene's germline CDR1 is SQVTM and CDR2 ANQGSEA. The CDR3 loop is CSVGVSSYNEQFF. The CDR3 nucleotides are TGCAGCGTGGGGGTTAGCTCCTACAATGAGCAGTTCTTC.

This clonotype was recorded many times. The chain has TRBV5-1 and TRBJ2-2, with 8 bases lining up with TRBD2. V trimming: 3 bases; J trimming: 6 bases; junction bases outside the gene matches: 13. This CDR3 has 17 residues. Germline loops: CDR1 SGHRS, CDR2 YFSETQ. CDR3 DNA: TGCGCCAGCAGCTCCCCGGTCGGGAGGGGGAGAGCCGGGGAGCTGTTTTTT. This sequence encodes CASSSPVGRGRAGELFF.

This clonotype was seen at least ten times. CDR3 coding DNA: TGTGCCAGCAGCCAGGGGCTAGCTAGCACCGGGGAGCTGTTTTTT. Its protein product is CASSQGLASTGELFF. The chain links TRBV3-2 to TRBJ2-2; TRBD2 is the table's D call and was not checked against the DNA. TRBV3-2 is a pseudogene. The CDR3 spans 15 residues.

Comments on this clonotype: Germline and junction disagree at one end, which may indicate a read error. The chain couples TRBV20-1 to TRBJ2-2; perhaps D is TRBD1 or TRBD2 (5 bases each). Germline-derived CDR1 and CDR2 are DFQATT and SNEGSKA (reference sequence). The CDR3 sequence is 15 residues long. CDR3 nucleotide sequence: TGCAGTGCCGAGAGGGGAGCCCTGAACACCGGGGAGCTGTTTTGG. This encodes CSAERGALNTGELFW.

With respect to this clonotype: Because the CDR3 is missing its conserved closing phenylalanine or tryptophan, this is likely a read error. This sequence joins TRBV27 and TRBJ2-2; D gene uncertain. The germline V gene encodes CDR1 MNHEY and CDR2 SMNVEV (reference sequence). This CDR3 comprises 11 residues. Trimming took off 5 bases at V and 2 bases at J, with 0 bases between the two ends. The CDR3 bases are TGTGCCAGCAGTAACACCGGGGAGCTGTTTTCT. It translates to CASSNTGELFS.

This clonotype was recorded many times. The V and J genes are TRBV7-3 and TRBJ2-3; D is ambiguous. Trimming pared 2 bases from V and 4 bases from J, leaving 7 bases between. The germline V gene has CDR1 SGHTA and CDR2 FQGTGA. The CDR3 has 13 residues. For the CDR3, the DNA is TGTGCCAGCAGCTTACAGGAGTCAGATACGCAGTATTTT. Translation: CASSLQESDTQYF.

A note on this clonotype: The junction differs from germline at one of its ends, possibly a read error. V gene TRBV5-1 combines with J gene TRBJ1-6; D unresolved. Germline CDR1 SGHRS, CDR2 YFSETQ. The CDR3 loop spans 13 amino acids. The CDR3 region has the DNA TGCGACAGCAGCTTGGAGGAGAATTCGCCCCTCCACTTT. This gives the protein CDSSLEENSPLHF.

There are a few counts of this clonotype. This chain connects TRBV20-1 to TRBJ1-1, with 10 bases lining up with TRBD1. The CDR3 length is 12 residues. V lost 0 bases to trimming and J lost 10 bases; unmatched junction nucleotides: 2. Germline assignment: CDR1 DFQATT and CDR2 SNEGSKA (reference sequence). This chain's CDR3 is CSARDGDRGAFF. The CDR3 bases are TGCAGTGCTAGAGATGGGGACAGGGGAGCTTTCTTT.

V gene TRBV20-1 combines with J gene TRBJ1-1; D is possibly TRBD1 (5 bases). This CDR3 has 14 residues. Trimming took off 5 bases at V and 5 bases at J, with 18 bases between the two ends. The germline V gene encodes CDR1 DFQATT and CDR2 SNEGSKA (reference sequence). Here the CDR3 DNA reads TGCAGTGCTCGGGACCGCCTGAAGGCTACTGAAGCTTTCTTT. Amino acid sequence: CSARDRLKATEAFF.

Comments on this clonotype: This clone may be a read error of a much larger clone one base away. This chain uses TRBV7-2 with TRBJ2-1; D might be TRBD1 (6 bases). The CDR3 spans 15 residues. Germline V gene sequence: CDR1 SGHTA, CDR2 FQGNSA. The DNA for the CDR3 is TGTGCCAGCAGCATGGAAGGGGGAGTTAAAAATGAGCAGCTCTTC. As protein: CASSMEGGVKNEQLF.

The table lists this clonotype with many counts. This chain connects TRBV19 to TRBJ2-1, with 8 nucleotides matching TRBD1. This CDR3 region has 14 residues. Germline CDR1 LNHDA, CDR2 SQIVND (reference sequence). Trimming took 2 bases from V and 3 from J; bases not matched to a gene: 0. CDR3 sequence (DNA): TGTGCCAGTAGTATAACAGGGGGCTACAATGAGCAGTTCTTC. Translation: CASSITGGYNEQFF.

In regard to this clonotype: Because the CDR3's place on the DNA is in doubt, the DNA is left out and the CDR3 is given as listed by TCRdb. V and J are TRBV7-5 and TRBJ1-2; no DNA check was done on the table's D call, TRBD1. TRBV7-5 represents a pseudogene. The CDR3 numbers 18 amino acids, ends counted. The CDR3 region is CISVPASPKSGDNYGYTF.

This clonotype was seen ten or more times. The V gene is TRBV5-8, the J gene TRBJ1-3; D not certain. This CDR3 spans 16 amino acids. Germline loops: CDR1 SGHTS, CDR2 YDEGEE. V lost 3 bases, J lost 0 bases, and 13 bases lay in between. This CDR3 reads CASSSPDGYSGNTIYF. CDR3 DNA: TGTGCCAGCAGCTCACCGGACGGATACTCTGGAAACACCATATATTTT.

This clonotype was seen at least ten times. CDR3 sequence (DNA): TGTGCCAGCAGCCGGGACACGAGCTCCTACGAGCAGTACTTC. It codes for CASSRDTSSYEQYF. The chain employs TRBV7-2 and TRBJ2-7; maybe TRBD1 (6 bases). Trimming removed 5 bases from V and 0 bases from J, with 11 bases in between. CDR3 size: 14 residues. Germline lookup yields CDR1 SGHTA and CDR2 FQGNSA.

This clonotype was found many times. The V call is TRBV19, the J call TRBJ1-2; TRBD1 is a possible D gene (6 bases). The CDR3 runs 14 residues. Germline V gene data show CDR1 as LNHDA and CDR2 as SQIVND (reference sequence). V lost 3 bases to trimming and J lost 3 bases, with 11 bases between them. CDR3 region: CASSIGQGHYGYTF. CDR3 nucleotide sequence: TGTGCCAGTAGTATCGGGCAGGGGCACTATGGCTACACCTTC.